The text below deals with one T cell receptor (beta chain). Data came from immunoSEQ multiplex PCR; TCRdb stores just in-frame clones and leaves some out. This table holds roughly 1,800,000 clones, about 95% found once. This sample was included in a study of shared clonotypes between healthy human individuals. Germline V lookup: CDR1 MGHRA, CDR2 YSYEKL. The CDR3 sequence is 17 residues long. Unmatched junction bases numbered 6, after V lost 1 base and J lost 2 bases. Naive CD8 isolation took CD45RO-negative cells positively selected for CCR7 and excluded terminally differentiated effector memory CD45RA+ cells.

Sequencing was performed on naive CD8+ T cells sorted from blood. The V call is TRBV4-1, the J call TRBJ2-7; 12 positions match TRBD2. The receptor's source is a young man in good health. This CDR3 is CASSQVRTSGIAYEQYF. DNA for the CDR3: TGCGCCAGCAGCCAAGTAAGGACTAGCGGGATAGCCTACGAGCAGTACTTC.